What follows are 19 T cell receptor beta chains derived from one specimen sequenced in a study of cytomegalovirus exposure and HLA in healthy donors. The study ran its PCR with 60 Vbeta and 13 Jbeta primers. Generated by immunoSEQ multiplex PCR, the TCRdb table keeps only in-frame clones and is missing some. Of some 140,000 clones in the sample, around 79% are singletons; the top ten hold about 3.4%. Sequenced: PBMCs. These receptor sequences come from a female donor in good health and CMV-seronegative.

V gene TRBV7-9 combines with J gene TRBJ1-5; D remains unclear. The CDR3 has 14 amino acids. V lost 1 base to trimming and J lost 3 bases, with 7 bases between them. Germline V lookup: CDR1 SEHNR, CDR2 FQNEAQ (reference sequence). Written as DNA, the CDR3 is TGTGCCAGCAGCTTAGGAGGGTACAATCAGCCCCAGCATTTT. Translation: CASSLGGYNQPQHF.

The V call is TRBV6-1, the J call TRBJ1-1; TRBD1 matches 7 bases. The CDR3 runs 15 residues. CDR1 and CDR2 (germline): MNHNS, SASEGT. Unmatched junction bases numbered 8, after V lost 2 bases and J lost 5 bases. The CDR3 loop is CASSETGVVGTEAFF. In DNA, the CDR3 is TGTGCCAGCAGTGAAACAGGGGTTGTGGGAACTGAAGCTTTCTTT.

This chain links TRBV9 with TRBJ2-1, with D possibly TRBD1 on 6 matching bases. V was trimmed by 3 bases and J by 10 bases, leaving 20 bases between them. The germline gives CDR1 SGDLS, CDR2 YYNGEE. This CDR3 comprises 15 residues. The CDR3 here is CASSARLLYQGEQFF. CDR3 in DNA: TGTGCCAGCAGCGCCCGACTCTTGTACCAGGGGGAGCAGTTCTTC.

The chain is built from TRBV30 and TRBJ2-2, with 12 bases lining up with TRBD2. Germline assignment: CDR1 GTSNPN and CDR2 SVGIG (reference sequence). The CDR3 extends over 15 amino acids. The junction had 7 bases not matched to a gene; V was cut back by 5 bases and J by 6 bases. DNA for the CDR3: TGTGCCTGGGCCCTAGCGGGAGGGATCCCCGGGGAGCTGTTTTTT. Its translation: CAWALAGGIPGELFF.

The J gene is TRBJ2-5, the V gene TRBV4-1, with TRBD2 matching 9 bases. The CDR3 has 17 residues. V shed 0 bases and J 7 bases; nucleotides not matched to a gene: 12. The germline V gene encodes CDR1 MGHRA and CDR2 YSYEKL. Here the CDR3 reads CASSQEGAGGGTGTQYF. The CDR3 DNA follows: TGCGCCAGCAGCCAAGAAGGCGCGGGAGGGGGGACCGGGACCCAGTACTTC.

The chain carries TRBV5-1 and TRBJ1-3; TRBD1 is a possible D gene (6 bases). In germline, CDR1 is SGHRS, CDR2 YFSETQ. V was pared by 4 bases and J by 0 bases, with 11 bases between. This CDR3 is built from 15 residues. In DNA form, the CDR3 reads TGCGCCAGCAGCCCTTCGGGACACTCTGGAAACACCATATATTTT. Translating it yields CASSPSGHSGNTIYF.

This clone has more than one count but fewer than ten. This sequence joins TRBV6-5 and TRBJ2-7; tentatively, D is TRBD1 (6 bases). CDR1 and CDR2 from the germline V gene are MNHEY and SVGAGI. The CDR3 contains 11 residues. V gave up 7 bases and J gave up 5 bases, with 9 bases separating them. CDR3 DNA: TGTGCCAGCATCAGGGGAAACGAGCAGTACTTC. It specifies CASIRGNEQYF.

This sequence joins TRBV5-5 and TRBJ1-4; maybe TRBD1 (5 bases). The germline V gene has CDR1 SGHKS and CDR2 YYEKEE (reference sequence). With 4 bases removed from V and 8 bases from J, the gap between germline ends came to 12 bases. The length of the CDR3 is 13 residues. The CDR3 DNA is TGTGCCAGCAGCCCGGGACTCCAAGAAAAACTGTTTTTT. Its translation is CASSPGLQEKLFF.

This chain uses TRBV9 with TRBJ2-1, with 11 bases that match TRBD2. After removal of 3 bases from V and 7 bases from J, the junction contained 0 bases not matched to a gene. The CDR3 extends over 13 amino acids. CDR1 and CDR2 from the germline V gene are SGDLS and YYNGEE. CDR3 sequence: CASSGTSGNEQFF. The CDR3 nucleotides read TGTGCCAGCAGCGGGACTAGCGGGAATGAGCAGTTCTTC.

The chain is built from TRBV5-6 and TRBJ2-7; 7 nucleotides align to TRBD2. The CDR3 runs to 14 residues. Unmatched junction bases numbered 5, after V lost 3 bases and J lost 2 bases. Germline assignment: CDR1 SGHDT and CDR2 YYEEEE. CDR3 protein: CASSSSGNTYEQYF. In DNA, the CDR3 is TGTGCCAGCAGCTCAAGCGGGAACACCTACGAGCAGTACTTC.

The V and J genes are TRBV7-9 and TRBJ1-5, with a weak D call TRBD1 (6 bases). Trimming pared 6 bases from V and 4 bases from J, leaving 16 bases between. Germline CDR1 is SEHNR and CDR2 is FQNEAQ (reference sequence). CDR3 length: 15 residues. The CDR3, as DNA: TGTGCCAGCAGTCCCGGGGGGGGCTCAAATCAGCCCCAGCATTTT. Residues: CASSPGGGSNQPQHF.

The genes are TRBV28 and TRBJ2-1; 11 positions agree with TRBD2. The CDR3 is 15 residues long. CDR1 and CDR2 (germline): MDHEN, SYDVKM. The ends lost 3 bases at V and 8 bases at J; junction bases unmatched: 6. DNA of the CDR3: TGTGCCAGCAGTTTGGATAGCGGGGGGGCCGATGAGCAGTTCTTC. Protein: CASSLDSGGADEQFF.

This chain links TRBV29-1 with TRBJ2-3, with D perhaps matching TRBD2 (6 bases). Trimming stripped 7 bases from V and 8 bases from J, with 13 bases between. The CDR3 runs to 11 residues. In germline, CDR1 is SQVTM, CDR2 ANQGSEA. The CDR3 loop is CSGLGGGTQYF. As DNA, the CDR3 is TGCAGCGGCCTGGGGGGAGGTACGCAGTATTTT.

V gene TRBV7-6 combines with J gene TRBJ2-5, with TRBD2 identical over 9 bases. J lost 5 bases, V lost 5 bases, and 12 bases had no gene match. This CDR3 contains 16 residues. Germline values: CDR1 SGHVS, CDR2 FNYEAQ. The chain's CDR3 is CASSPKAGGLWETQYF. The CDR3 DNA sequence: TGTGCCAGCAGCCCAAAAGCGGGAGGTTTATGGGAGACCCAGTACTTC.

The rearrangement joins TRBV5-6 to TRBJ2-7, with TRBD2 as a possible D gene (6 bases). Trimming left V 4 bases short and J 3 bases short, with 14 bases between. Germline V gene lookup returns CDR1 SGHDT and CDR2 YYEEEE. The CDR3 consists of 14 residues. The CDR3 sequence is CASSHSFSGYEQYF. CDR3 nucleotide sequence: TGTGCCAGCAGCCACTCGTTTAGCGGCTACGAGCAGTACTTC. Full variable domain (outside the CDR3, taken from reference TRBV5-6 and TRBJ2-7): DAGVTQSPTHLIKTRGQQVTLRCSPKSGHDTVSWYQQALGQGPQFIFQYYEEEERQRGNFPDRFSGHQFPNYSSELNVNALLLGDSALYLCASSHSFSGYEQYFGPGTRLTVT.

CDR3 sequence: CASSPTDLNGYTF. CDR3 nucleotides: TGTGCCAGCAGCCCGACAGATCTAAATGGCTACACCTTC. This sequence joins TRBV11-2 and TRBJ1-2; tentative D call: TRBD1 (5 bases). In germline, CDR1 is SGHAT, CDR2 FQNNGV. V was shortened by 5 bases and J by 6 bases, with 13 bases between the two germline ends. The CDR3 totals 13 residues.

This chain connects TRBV4-1 to TRBJ2-7; TRBD2 agrees at 7 bases. The CDR3 spans 14 residues. The V and J ends lost 0 bases and 6 bases, in that order; junction bases with no gene match: 5. The germline V gene encodes CDR1 MGHRA and CDR2 YSYEKL. CDR3: CASSQDDWEGEQYF. The CDR3 DNA is TGCGCCAGCAGCCAAGACGACTGGGAGGGCGAGCAGTACTTC.

The CDR3 spells CAISGDRTMNTEAFF. For the CDR3, the DNA is TGTGCCATCAGTGGGGACAGAACTATGAACACTGAAGCTTTCTTT. The genes are TRBV10-3 and TRBJ1-1; 7 bases line up with TRBD1. The germline V gene has CDR1 ENHRY and CDR2 SYGVKD. The CDR3 totals 15 residues. The junction had 5 bases not matched to a gene; V was cut back by 4 bases and J by 0 bases.

The rearrangement joins TRBV7-8 to TRBJ2-5; D remains ambiguous. CDR1 and CDR2 from the germline V gene are SGHVS and FQNEAQ. The CDR3 sequence is 14 residues long. Trimming shortened V by 0 bases and J by 4 bases, and 9 bases separated the two germline ends. CDR3 in DNA: TGTGCCAGCAGCTTAGCGCCCGGCGGAGAGACCCAGTACTTC. Protein: CASSLAPGGETQYF.